The 27 T cell receptor beta chains in this list originate from one sample, sequenced in a study of PD-1 blockade in classical Hodgkin lymphoma. After autologous stem cell transplantation all patients relapsed, and prior brentuximab vedotin exposure differed between cohorts. Clones were sequenced by immunoSEQ multiplex PCR, and TCRdb holds only the in-frame ones, with some missing. The sample lists tens of thousands of clones; 65% to 85% were seen once. This specimen was peripheral blood mononuclear cells (PBMCs), taken at baseline. These receptors came from a human donor with classical Hodgkin lymphoma.

This clone was recorded once. The chain couples TRBV11-2 to TRBJ2-2; D remains unclear. In germline, CDR1 is SGHAT, CDR2 FQNNGV. Trimming left V 2 bases short and J 2 bases short, with 3 bases between. The CDR3 contains 13 residues. CDR3 in DNA: TGTGCCAGCAGCTTACGAAACACCGGGGAGCTGTTTTTT. Translating gives CASSLRNTGELFF.

The table lists this clone with a few counts. V gene TRBV7-2 combines with J gene TRBJ1-5; D gene unclear. The CDR3 is 18 amino acids. V was shortened by 5 bases and J by 1 base, with 21 bases between the two germline ends. Germline V lookup: CDR1 SGHTA, CDR2 FQGNSA. CDR3 residues: CASSPERWGGKSNQPQHF. In DNA form, the CDR3 reads TGTGCCAGCAGCCCGGAGAGGTGGGGTGGGAAGAGCAATCAGCCCCAGCATTTT.

The gene calls are TRBV7-8 and TRBJ2-5; unclear D gene. The germline gives CDR1 SGHVS, CDR2 FQNEAQ. V lost 5 bases and J 1 base, leaving 11 bases between the germline ends. This CDR3 has 14 residues. The CDR3 region is CASSPNPVQETQYF. The CDR3 region has the DNA TGTGCCAGCAGCCCAAATCCAGTCCAAGAGACCCAGTACTTC.

V and J are TRBV27 and TRBJ1-2; no clear D gene. V lost 2 bases to trimming and J lost 2 bases, with 12 bases between them. The germline CDR1 and CDR2 sequences are MNHEY and SMNVEV (reference sequence). CDR3 size: 15 residues. CDR3 in amino acids: CASSLNPRLNYGYTF. CDR3 coding DNA: TGTGCCAGCAGTTTAAATCCCAGACTAAACTATGGCTACACCTTC.

V usage is TRBV30 and J usage is TRBJ2-3; D remains ambiguous. Germline CDR1 is GTSNPN and CDR2 is SVGIG (reference sequence). The CDR3 has 14 residues. V gave up 3 bases and J gave up 1 base, with 11 bases separating them. This CDR3 is CAWSQGTGTDTQYF. The DNA of the CDR3 is TGTGCCTGGAGCCAAGGTACAGGCACAGATACGCAGTATTTT. Together with reference TRBV30 and TRBJ2-3, the CDR3 gives the full variable domain: SQTIHQWPATLVQPVGSPLSLECTVEGTSNPNLYWYRQAAGRGLQLLFYSVGIGQISSEVPQNLSASRPQDRQFILSSKKLLLSDSGFYLCAWSQGTGTDTQYFGPGTRLTVL.

The chain carries TRBV6-5 and TRBJ1-2; no firm D call. The CDR3 spans 15 residues. V shed 2 bases and J shed 2 bases, with 12 bases lying between them. The germline V gene encodes CDR1 MNHEY and CDR2 SVGAGI. CDR3 sequence (DNA): TGTGCCAGCAGTTACAGCGGCAGTAAAAACTATGGCTACACCTTC. This translates into CASSYSGSKNYGYTF.

The chain recombines TRBV5-6 with TRBJ1-5; the D gene is possibly TRBD1 (6 bases). V was trimmed by 3 bases and J by 2 bases, leaving 18 bases between them. The CDR3 consists of 17 residues. In germline, CDR1 is SGHDT, CDR2 YYEEEE. This chain's CDR3 is CASSWGPRGTRNQPQHF. The CDR3 DNA reads TGTGCCAGCAGCTGGGGGCCAAGGGGAACACGCAATCAGCCCCAGCATTTT.

This clone was detected once. In DNA, the CDR3 is TGCGCCAGCAGCCAAGATTTCAACGGGGGGGGACGGGCCAACGTCCTGACTTTC. It specifies CASSQDFNGGGRANVLTF. The V gene is TRBV4-1, the J gene TRBJ2-6; 8 bases map to TRBD2. Losses at the gene ends were 0 bases for V and 5 bases for J; bases not matched to a gene: 9. Germline CDR1 reads MGHRA; CDR2 reads YSYEKL. CDR3 length: 18 residues.

The rearrangement uses TRBV19 and TRBJ1-2, with D possibly TRBD1 on 5 matching bases. Trimming took 8 bases from V and 2 from J, leaving 12 bases between them. Germline CDR1 reads LNHDA; CDR2 reads SQIVND (reference sequence). This CDR3 spans 13 amino acids. The CDR3 bases are TGTGCCAGTTCCGGGACGGCAAACTATGGCTACACCTTC. As protein: CASSGTANYGYTF. Combining the CDR3 with reference TRBV19 and TRBJ1-2 gives the whole variable domain DGGITQSPKYLFRKEGQNVTLSCEQNLNHDAMYWYRQDPGQGLRLIYYSQIVNDFQKGDIAEGYSVSREKKESFPLTVTSAQKNPTAFYLCASSGTANYGYTFGSGTRLTVV.

The rearrangement joins TRBV11-3 to TRBJ1-2; D ambiguous. Germline loops: CDR1 SGHNT, CDR2 YENEEA. The CDR3 sequence is 17 residues long. The germline V and J ends were trimmed by 0 bases and 1 base, with 15 bases remaining between them. The CDR3 sequence is CASSLDYLEDHNYGYTF. The CDR3 region has the DNA TGTGCCAGCAGCTTAGATTACTTGGAAGATCATAACTATGGCTACACCTTC.

The chain has TRBV5-4 and TRBJ1-2; no clear D gene. The germline V gene has CDR1 SGHNT and CDR2 YYREEE (reference sequence). This CDR3 region has 13 residues. The V end lost 5 bases, the J end lost 4 bases, and 12 bases lay between the germline ends. CDR3 nucleotides: TGTGCCAGCAGTACTGCGGCGGGCTATGGCTACACCTTC. It is translated as CASSTAAGYGYTF.

The rearrangement uses TRBV27 and TRBJ1-2; 9 bases match TRBD1. With V trimmed by 1 base and J by 6 bases, 15 bases remained unmatched. CDR1 is MNHEY and CDR2 is SMNVEV in the germline V gene (reference sequence). This CDR3 is 18 amino acids long. The CDR3 here is CASSLLRSGLGTGHGYTF. Here the CDR3 DNA reads TGTGCCAGCAGTTTATTGAGGTCTGGGTTGGGGACAGGGCATGGCTACACCTTC.

The V call is TRBV18, the J call TRBJ1-2; possibly TRBD1 for D (5 bases). The CDR3 consists of 15 residues. The V gene's germline CDR1 is KGHSH and CDR2 LQKENI. V lost 6 bases to trimming and J lost 5 bases, with 19 bases between them. This CDR3 reads CASSLGPDEGYGYTF. The CDR3 coding sequence is TGTGCCAGCTCCCTCGGGCCCGACGAGGGGTATGGCTACACCTTC.

This chain uses TRBV27 with TRBJ1-2, with D unclear. Trimming cost V 6 bases and J 4 bases, with 9 bases left between them. Germline V gives CDR1 MNHEY, CDR2 SMNVEV (reference sequence). The CDR3 runs 12 residues. CDR3 nucleotide sequence: TGTGCCAGCAGGGACGAGGGCTATGGCTACACCTTC. Translating gives CASRDEGYGYTF.

J is TRBJ1-3 and V is TRBV5-1; unclear D gene. Looked up from germline, CDR1 is SGHRS and CDR2 is YFSETQ. V was trimmed by 4 bases and J by 0 bases, leaving 8 bases between them. This CDR3 is 14 amino acids long. CDR3 nucleotides: TGCGCCAGCAGCGGGGAAACCTCTGGAAACACCATATATTTT. Translated, it gives CASSGETSGNTIYF.

The sample holds one count of this clone. CDR3 nucleotide sequence: TGTGCCAGCAGCCCAACCGGGACCCTCAACACCGGGGAGCTGTTTTTT. Protein: CASSPTGTLNTGELFF. The chain employs TRBV7-9 and TRBJ2-2; possibly TRBD1 or TRBD2 for D (5 bases each). The CDR3 consists of 16 residues. V was cut by 5 bases and J by 2 bases, with 15 bases left in between. Germline values: CDR1 SEHNR, CDR2 FQNEAQ (reference sequence).

The genes are TRBV7-2 and TRBJ1-5; D unresolved. V was trimmed by 1 base and J by 3 bases, leaving 7 bases between them. Per the germline V gene, CDR1 is SGHTA and CDR2 is FQGNSA. The CDR3 runs to 14 residues. This CDR3 is CASSLVGINQPQHF. CDR3 DNA: TGTGCCAGCAGCTTAGTAGGGATCAATCAGCCCCAGCATTTT.

V usage is TRBV7-9 and J usage is TRBJ2-1; D is perhaps TRBD1 or TRBD2 (5 bases each). Germline V CDR1 and CDR2: SEHNR, FQNEAQ (reference sequence). The CDR3 is made up of 15 amino acids. The V end was cut by 0 bases, the J end by 0 bases, with 6 bases between. CDR3 in DNA: TGTGCCAGCAGCTTAGCGGGGGTCTCCTACAATGAGCAGTTCTTC. Translating it yields CASSLAGVSYNEQFF.

CDR3 in DNA: TGCGCCAGCAGCCAAGAAGGGCGGGAGAACATTCAGTACTTC. Its translation: CASSQEGRENIQYF. The chain has TRBV4-3 and TRBJ2-4, with TRBD2 matching 7 bases. V shed 0 bases, J shed 7 bases, and the junction held 3 bases outside the gene matches. Germline lookup yields CDR1 LGHNA and CDR2 YSLEER. The CDR3 length is 14 residues.

The genes are TRBV11-3 and TRBJ2-1; 7 nucleotides line up with TRBD1. The CDR3 is made up of 15 amino acids. The germline V gene encodes CDR1 SGHNT and CDR2 YENEEA. J was trimmed by 4 bases and V by 0 bases; bases with no gene match: 3. The DNA of the CDR3 is TGTGCCAGCAGCTTAGACGGGACAGCGTACAATGAGCAGTTCTTC. It codes for CASSLDGTAYNEQFF.

In this sample, this clone turned up a few times. This chain links TRBV10-3 with TRBJ2-3, with D maybe TRBD2 (5 bases). Germline CDR1 reads ENHRY; CDR2 reads SYGVKD. The CDR3 has 17 residues. The ends were cut back, 6 bases at V and 2 bases at J, with 21 bases in the middle. In nucleotides, the CDR3 is TGTGCCATCAGCGACATAGAGAAACGGGAACACACAGATACGCAGTATTTT. Protein product: CAISDIEKREHTDTQYF.

The chain joins TRBV5-5 to TRBJ2-7; 8 bases line up with TRBD2. Germline CDR1 is SGHKS and CDR2 is YYEKEE (reference sequence). V dropped 6 bases and J dropped 1; count of bases not matched to a gene: 3. The length of the CDR3 is 13 residues. The CDR3 DNA is TGTGCCAGCACGGGGGGGCCATCCTACGAGCAGTACTTC. Translating it yields CASTGGPSYEQYF. Full variable domain (missing parts from reference TRBV5-5 and TRBJ2-7): DAGVTQSPTHLIKTRGQQVTLRCSPISGHKSVSWYQQVLGQGPQFIFQYYEKEERGRGNFPDRFSARQFPNYSSELNVNALLLGDSALYLCASTGGPSYEQYFGPGTRLTVT.

This chain joins TRBV18 and TRBJ2-5; D gene uncertain. Trimming cost V 4 bases and J 5 bases, with 11 bases left between them. This CDR3 is built from 13 residues. The germline gives CDR1 KGHSH, CDR2 LQKENI. The CDR3 region is CASSRLIQETQYF. CDR3 nucleotide sequence: TGTGCCAGCTCACGCCTTATCCAGGAGACCCAGTACTTC.

This clone has just one count. This chain uses TRBV6-1 with TRBJ2-1; no clear D. The length of the CDR3 is 12 residues. In germline, CDR1 is MNHNS, CDR2 SASEGT. V was clipped by 10 bases and J by 7 bases, with 14 bases between them. The CDR3 DNA is TGTGCCACCGACGGGTTTGGGAATGAGCAGTTCTTC. Translating it yields CATDGFGNEQFF.

The chain recombines TRBV2 with TRBJ2-3, with 11 bases matching TRBD2. CDR1 SNHLY and CDR2 FYNNEI come from the germline V gene. V gave up 6 bases and J gave up 6 bases; unmatched junction bases: 5. This CDR3 spans 14 amino acids. The CDR3 DNA sequence: TGTGCCAGCAGCGTTAGCGGGAGGGCTGATACGCAGTATTTT. This encodes CASSVSGRADTQYF.

This rearrangement joins TRBV6-5 to TRBJ2-2; the D gene could be TRBD1 or TRBD2 (5 bases each). Germline CDR1 and CDR2: MNHEY and SVGAGI. V was pared by 5 bases and J by 6 bases, with 13 bases between. CDR3 length: 14 residues. CDR3 loop: CASSEVGDAGELFF. CDR3 bases: TGTGCCAGCAGTGAAGTTGGGGACGCCGGGGAGCTGTTTTTT.

The V call is TRBV9, the J call TRBJ2-1; 8 bases match TRBD2. This CDR3 region has 17 residues. The J segment lost 9 bases and the V segment lost 2 bases, leaving 16 bases of the junction unmatched. From germline, CDR1 is SGDLS and CDR2 YYNGEE. The CDR3 here is CASSVTHRRSGGFEQFF. The CDR3 nucleotides read TGTGCCAGCAGCGTTACCCACAGGAGGTCGGGAGGGTTTGAGCAGTTCTTC. Filled out from reference TRBV9 and TRBJ2-1, the complete variable domain reads DSGVTQTPKHLITATGQRVTLRCSPRSGDLSVYWYQQSLDQGLQFLIQYYNGEERAKGNILERFSAQQFPDLHSELNLSSLELGDSALYFCASSVTHRRSGGFEQFFGPGTRLTVL.